The 29 T cell receptor beta chains below all came from one sample that was sequenced in a study of T cells expressing NK-cell markers. No DNA is given; TCRdb re-called the 5' RACE reads and lists each CDR3 protein once. The sample shows about 160,000 distinct CDR3 sequences, and 18% sits with its ten largest clones. The sample comprised blood T cells: a sorted CD56 or NKG2C T cell subset, CD4+ or CD8+ T cells, or bulk PBMC T cells (not recorded which). The origin of the receptors is a woman aged 18 to 75 in good health.

The chain couples TRBV4-1 to TRBJ2-7; the TCRdb D gene call, TRBD1, has no DNA to confirm it. The CDR3 runs 15 residues. Germline-derived CDR1 and CDR2 are MGHRA and YSYEKL. The CDR3 region is CASSQAGGSPYEQYF.

The V gene is TRBV2, the J gene TRBJ2-7; TCRdb reports TRBD1, a call that lacks DNA to check it against. The germline CDR1 and CDR2 sequences are SNHLY and FYNNEI. This CDR3 spans 11 amino acids. Here the CDR3 reads CASNSQGEQYF.

The CDR3 here is CASSFSRETQYF. V usage is TRBV5-1 and J usage is TRBJ2-5. The CDR3 loop spans 12 amino acids. Germline CDR1 SGHRS, CDR2 YFSETQ.

The chain links TRBV29-1 to TRBJ2-7; TCRdb lists TRBD1, though no DNA is available to test this call. The germline CDR1 and CDR2 sequences are SQVTM and ANQGSEA. The CDR3 contains 16 residues. This CDR3 is CSVAGQGAALPYEQYF.

The genes are TRBV5-1 and TRBJ2-1; TCRdb selects TRBD2, and the lack of DNA leaves this call unchecked. This CDR3 spans 15 amino acids. Germline loops: CDR1 SGHRS, CDR2 YFSETQ. The CDR3 sequence: CASSLGSGFYNEQFF.

This sequence joins TRBV7-8 and TRBJ2-3; TCRdb designates TRBD2, a call that cannot be tested without DNA. This CDR3 is built from 16 residues. Germline loops: CDR1 SGHVS, CDR2 FQNEAQ. CDR3: CASSARLGGVSDTQYF.

This rearrangement joins TRBV4-2 to TRBJ2-1; with no DNA, the TCRdb D assignment of TRBD1 cannot be verified. In germline, CDR1 is LGHNA, CDR2 YNFKEQ. The CDR3 covers 13 residues. The CDR3 sequence: CASSQQGVNEQFF.

This chain uses TRBV20-1 with TRBJ2-1; TCRdb names TRBD2, which stays unverified in the absence of DNA. CDR3 length equals 16 residues. Germline V CDR1 and CDR2: DFQATT, SNEGSKA (reference sequence). This CDR3 is CSARDQRRGGYNEQFF.

The chain carries TRBV3-1 and TRBJ1-5; TCRdb calls TRBD1, which cannot be checked without DNA. The CDR3 extends over 14 amino acids. Germline V lookup: CDR1 LGHDT, CDR2 YNNKEL (reference sequence). This chain's CDR3 is CASSFGNSNQPQHF.

The V gene is TRBV2, the J gene TRBJ2-1; checking the TCRdb D call of TRBD2 is not possible without DNA. The CDR3 sequence is 15 residues long. Germline V gene sequence: CDR1 SNHLY, CDR2 FYNNEI. CDR3: CASRRTSAMGNEQFF. Supplemented by reference TRBV2 and TRBJ2-1, the full variable domain reads EPEVTQTPSHQVTQMGQEVILRCVPISNHLYFYWYRQILGQKVEFLVSFYNNEISEKSEIFDDQFSVERPDGSNFTLKIRSTKLEDSAMYFCASRRTSAMGNEQFFGPGTRLTVL.

The chain employs TRBV27 and TRBJ2-2; the D gene TCRdb calls, TRBD1, cannot be checked with no DNA. The CDR3 contains 15 residues. The germline V gene encodes CDR1 MNHEY and CDR2 SMNVEV (reference sequence). This CDR3 reads CASSPRGVDAGELFF.

This chain joins TRBV20-1 and TRBJ2-1; absent DNA, TCRdb's TRBD2 call cannot be checked. Germline CDR1 is DFQATT and CDR2 is SNEGSKA (reference sequence). The CDR3 extends over 14 amino acids. This chain's CDR3 is CSAVASGGPGEQFF.

J is TRBJ2-2 and V is TRBV7-8; TCRdb gives TRBD1 as the D gene, but with no DNA this cannot be confirmed. The CDR3 sequence is 14 residues long. Germline values: CDR1 SGHVS, CDR2 FQNEAQ. The CDR3 sequence: CASRTGTNTGELFF.

V gene TRBV2 combines with J gene TRBJ1-5. CDR1 and CDR2 (germline): SNHLY, FYNNEI. This CDR3 contains 12 residues. The CDR3 protein is CASSEYVQPQHF.

The chain uses TRBV11-1 and TRBJ2-7; TCRdb proposes TRBD1, but this gene call is untestable without DNA. This CDR3 has 13 residues. Per the germline V gene, CDR1 is SGHAT and CDR2 is FQDESV (reference sequence). The chain's CDR3 is CASSWGQAYEQYF.

The chain couples TRBV12-3 or TRBV12-4 to TRBJ2-7; TCRdb's D gene call, TRBD1, goes unchecked for lack of DNA. The CDR3 has 13 amino acids. CDR3 sequence reads: CASSLGQAGEQYF.

This chain links TRBV7-2 with TRBJ1-1; without DNA, the TCRdb call of TRBD1 cannot be checked. Germline CDR1 SGHTA, CDR2 FQGNSA. This CDR3 comprises 15 residues. The CDR3 sequence: CASSYPTGVETEAFF.

This rearrangement joins TRBV12-3 or TRBV12-4 to TRBJ1-3; checking the TCRdb D call of TRBD1 is not possible without DNA. This CDR3 comprises 15 residues. CDR3 sequence reads: CASSPNLWTGNTIYF.

V and J are TRBV5-1 and TRBJ2-2; TCRdb gives TRBD2 as the D gene, but with no DNA this cannot be confirmed. Germline assignment: CDR1 SGHRS and CDR2 YFSETQ. The CDR3 spans 16 residues. This CDR3 is CASSLMGLAGAGELFF.

This chain uses TRBV5-4 with TRBJ1-1. The germline V gene encodes CDR1 SGHNT and CDR2 YYREEE (reference sequence). This CDR3 is built from 14 residues. The CDR3 protein is CASSLRGTTTEAFF.

The chain joins TRBV10-3 to TRBJ2-7. CDR1 ENHRY and CDR2 SYGVKD come from the germline V gene. CDR3 length equals 13 residues. CDR3 amino acids: CAISVGSFYEQYF.

The J gene is TRBJ2-7, the V gene TRBV6-5; TCRdb picks TRBD2, but there is no DNA to check that call. Per germline, CDR1 MNHEY and CDR2 SVGAGI. There are 15 residues in the CDR3. The CDR3 here is CASSYGGALSYEQYF.

The rearrangement uses TRBV18 and TRBJ2-1. The CDR3 is 15 residues long. Per germline, CDR1 KGHSH and CDR2 LQKENI. The chain's CDR3 is CASSTTGEPYNEQFF.

V is TRBV5-1 and J is TRBJ2-7. This CDR3 has 13 amino acids. Germline loops: CDR1 SGHRS, CDR2 YFSETQ. This CDR3 is CASSSTSSWEQYF. Full variable domain (outside the CDR3, taken from reference TRBV5-1 and TRBJ2-7): KAGVTQTPRYLIKTRGQQVTLSCSPISGHRSVSWYQQTPGQGLQFLFEYFSETQRNKGNFPGRFSGRQFSNSRSEMNVSTLELGDSALYLCASSSTSSWEQYFGPGTRLTVT.

This sequence joins TRBV5-1 and TRBJ1-6; TCRdb designates TRBD1, a call that cannot be tested without DNA. This CDR3 spans 14 amino acids. The germline V gene encodes CDR1 SGHRS and CDR2 YFSETQ. CDR3: CASSAGAGDSPLHF. Full variable domain (missing parts from reference TRBV5-1 and TRBJ1-6): KAGVTQTPRYLIKTRGQQVTLSCSPISGHRSVSWYQQTPGQGLQFLFEYFSETQRNKGNFPGRFSGRQFSNSRSEMNVSTLELGDSALYLCASSAGAGDSPLHFGNGTRLTVT.

This chain joins TRBV24-1 and TRBJ2-7; lacking DNA, the TRBD1 call made by TCRdb goes unchecked. Per germline, CDR1 KGHDR and CDR2 SFDVKD. The CDR3 length is 18 residues. The CDR3 reads CATSDSSFRDGSSYEQYF.

The chain carries TRBV10-3 and TRBJ1-5. Per germline, CDR1 ENHRY and CDR2 SYGVKD. There are 16 residues in the CDR3. The chain's CDR3 is CAISEQRAGTGQPQHF.

This chain uses TRBV7-8 with TRBJ1-5; TCRdb's D gene call, TRBD1, goes unchecked for lack of DNA. This CDR3 is 16 amino acids long. Looked up from germline, CDR1 is SGHVS and CDR2 is FQNEAQ. Here the CDR3 reads CASSPTGWSGNQPQHF.

V usage is TRBV12-3 or TRBV12-4 and J usage is TRBJ1-5; TCRdb's D call, TRBD1, is unchecked because there is no DNA. There are 15 residues in the CDR3. CDR3 in amino acids: CASSAPGHPNQPQHF.